This T cell receptor (beta chain) originates from a study of chemoradiotherapy in HPV16-positive cancers. CDR3 length equals 16 residues. Between the trimmed V and J ends, which lost 0 bases and 0 bases, there was a span of 9 bases. Germline CDR1 MNHNY, CDR2 SVGAGI (reference sequence). Using immunoSEQ multiplex PCR, the repertoire was profiled, and TCRdb retains in-frame clones only, with some absent. Seen here are around 22,000 clones, about nine tenths observed once, and the top ten hold 15% to 20%. The V gene is TRBV6-6, the J gene TRBJ1-5; D is perhaps TRBD1 (5 bases). This TCR was sampled from a human donor with HPV-associated anogenital cancer. This specimen consisted of blood, obtained from a patient who underwent chemoradiotherapy. Here the CDR3 reads CASSYSRGDSNQPQHF. As DNA, the CDR3 is TGTGCCAGCAGTTACTCACGGGGGGATAGCAATCAGCCCCAGCATTTT.